This TCR beta chain derives from a study of Graves' ophthalmopathy and Graves' hyperthyroidism. The CDR3 consists of 15 residues. With 1 base removed from V and 5 bases from J, the gap between germline ends came to 15 bases. Germline assignment: CDR1 LGHNT and CDR2 FRNRAP. At least ten counts were recorded for this clonotype. RNA transcripts were the source from which TCR beta CDR3 regions were amplified. HTBI-primed RT-PCR formed the first round, and a multiplex PCR formed the second. TCRdb used MiXCR to reprocess the multiplex PCR reads, holding one entry per CDR3 protein. Of more than 300,000 distinct CDR3 sequences listed, roughly 14% are singletons.

The sequenced material came from peripheral blood. V and J are TRBV12-5 and TRBJ2-7; D remains unclear. This receptor was taken from a woman between 18 and 30 years old with stable Graves' hyperthyroidism. The DNA of the CDR3 is TGTGCTAGTGGTTTGGGAGAGGCAGGAATCCACGAGCAGTACTTC. The encoded protein is CASGLGEAGIHEQYF.